Below, one T cell receptor (beta chain) is given with its context. Antigen: not known. This specimen comes from a study of beta chain features in type 1 diabetes. Study results and limitations: Among all four CD4+ subsets, Type 1 diabetes patients had TCRB CDR3s that were moderately but significantly shorter.

With 0 bases removed from V and 4 bases from J, the gap between germline ends came to 17 bases. This CDR3 has 17 residues. Germline V lookup: CDR1 SGHAT, CDR2 FQNNGV. Expressed TCRB transcripts were sequenced after all isolated RNA was converted to cDNA. Here immunoSEQ multiplex PCR was the method, and the copy in TCRdb shows in-frame clones only, minus some. Of 300,000 to 400,000 clones listed, roughly 13% are singletons. Sequencing was done on a sample of naive CD4+ T cells from blood. The source is a woman aged 18 to 35 with type 1 diabetes. V gene TRBV11-2 combines with J gene TRBJ2-3, with D tentatively TRBD2 (6 bases). The CDR3 loop reads CASSLDLVGAGADTQYF. The CDR3 DNA reads TGTGCCAGCAGCTTAGATCTAGTGGGAGCGGGCGCAGATACGCAGTATTTT. Full variable domain (remainder filled in from reference TRBV11-2 and TRBJ2-3): EAGVAQSPRYKIIEKRQSVAFWCNPISGHATLYWYQQILGQGPKLLIQFQNNGVVDDSQLPKDRFSAERLKGVDSTLKIQPAKLEDSAVYLCASSLDLVGAGADTQYFGPGTRLTVL.